This T cell receptor beta chain was sequenced in a study of T cells in Graves' hyperthyroidism and ophthalmopathy. Study-wide results and limits: Blood samples included most of the expanded thyroid clonotypes exceeding 0.001. Ophthalmopathy was predicted by the model a median of 6.5 months ahead of onset.

Regions amplified from RNA transcripts were the TCR beta CDR3 regions. With the HTBI primer set, the TCR CDR3 went through a first round of RT-PCR. TCRdb reprocessed the multiplex PCR reads via MiXCR and lists one record per CDR3 protein. This table has 400,000 or so distinct CDR3 sequences, roughly 15% appearing once. This clonotype was counted many times. Its target is not known. This CDR3 region has 14 residues. Germline V gives CDR1 MNHEY, CDR2 SMNVEV (reference sequence). Trimming cost V 5 bases and J 6 bases, with 14 bases left between them. Diagnosing involved the use of clinical symptoms, serum thyroxine and TRAb, thyroid ultrasound and orbital computed tomography.

The TCR sequence derives from a woman aged 55-70 years with Graves' ophthalmopathy. This chain joins TRBV27 and TRBJ1-5; no definite D call. The sequenced material came from blood. The CDR3 nucleotides read TGTGCCAGCAGTCCTAGGGTAGGCAGTCAGCCCCAGCATTTT. This translates into CASSPRVGSQPQHF.